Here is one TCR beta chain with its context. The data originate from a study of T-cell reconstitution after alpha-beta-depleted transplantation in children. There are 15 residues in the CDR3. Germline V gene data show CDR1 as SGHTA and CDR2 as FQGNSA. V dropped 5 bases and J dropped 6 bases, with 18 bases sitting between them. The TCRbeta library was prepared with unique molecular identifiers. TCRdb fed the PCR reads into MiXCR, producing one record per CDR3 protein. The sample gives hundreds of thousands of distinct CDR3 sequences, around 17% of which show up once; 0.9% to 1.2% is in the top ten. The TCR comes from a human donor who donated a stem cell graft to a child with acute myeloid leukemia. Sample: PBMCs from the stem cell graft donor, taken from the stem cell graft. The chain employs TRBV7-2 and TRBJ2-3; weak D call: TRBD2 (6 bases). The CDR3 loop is CASSRTGATADTQYF. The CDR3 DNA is TGTGCCAGCAGCCGGACGGGAGCTACCGCGGATACGCAGTATTTT. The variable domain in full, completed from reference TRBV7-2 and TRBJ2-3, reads GAGVSQSPSNKVTEKGKDVELRCDPISGHTALYWYRQSLGQGLEFLIYFQGNSAPDKSGLPSDRFSAERTGGSVSTLTIQRTQQEDSAVYLCASSRTGATADTQYFGPGTRLTVL.